This T cell receptor (beta chain) was sequenced in a study of identical twins. Overall study results and limits: The authors noted that invariant MAIT and iNKT cells could partly confound zero-insertion analyses. Some out-of-frame alpha sequences were shared by twins, and these showed excess low generation probability.

This clonotype has a handful of counts. Its cognate antigen is unknown. A template switching step contributed a universal primer site, while unique molecular identifiers were present in the cDNA. Each CDR3 protein gets one entry after TCRdb re-called the 5' RACE reads with MiXCR. The sample has 1.5 million to 2 million distinct CDR3 sequences, 25% to 35% seen once. The CDR3 runs 15 residues. J lost 3 bases, V lost 7 bases, and 8 bases had no gene match. Germline CDR1 SEHNR, CDR2 FQNEAQ (reference sequence). Material for sequencing was cord blood. The sequence came from a newborn girl in good health. The J gene is TRBJ1-2, the V gene TRBV7-9; 10 bases agree with TRBD1. The CDR3 loop reads CASTWTGGLYYGYTF. The CDR3 nucleotides read TGTGCCAGCACTTGGACAGGGGGGCTATACTATGGCTACACCTTC.